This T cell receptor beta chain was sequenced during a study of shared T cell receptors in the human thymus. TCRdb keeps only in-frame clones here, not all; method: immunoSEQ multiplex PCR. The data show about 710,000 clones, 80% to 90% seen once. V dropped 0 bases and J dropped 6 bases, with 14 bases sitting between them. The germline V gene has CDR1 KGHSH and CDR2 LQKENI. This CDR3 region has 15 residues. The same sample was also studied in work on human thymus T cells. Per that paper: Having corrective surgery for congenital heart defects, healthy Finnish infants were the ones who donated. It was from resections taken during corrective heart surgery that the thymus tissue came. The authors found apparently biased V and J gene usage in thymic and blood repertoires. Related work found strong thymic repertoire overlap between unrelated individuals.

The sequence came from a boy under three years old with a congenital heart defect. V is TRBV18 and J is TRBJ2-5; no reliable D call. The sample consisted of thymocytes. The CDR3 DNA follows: TGTGCCAGCTCACCACCTCTCGCTAGTACGAAGACCCAGTACTTC. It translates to CASSPPLASTKTQYF.